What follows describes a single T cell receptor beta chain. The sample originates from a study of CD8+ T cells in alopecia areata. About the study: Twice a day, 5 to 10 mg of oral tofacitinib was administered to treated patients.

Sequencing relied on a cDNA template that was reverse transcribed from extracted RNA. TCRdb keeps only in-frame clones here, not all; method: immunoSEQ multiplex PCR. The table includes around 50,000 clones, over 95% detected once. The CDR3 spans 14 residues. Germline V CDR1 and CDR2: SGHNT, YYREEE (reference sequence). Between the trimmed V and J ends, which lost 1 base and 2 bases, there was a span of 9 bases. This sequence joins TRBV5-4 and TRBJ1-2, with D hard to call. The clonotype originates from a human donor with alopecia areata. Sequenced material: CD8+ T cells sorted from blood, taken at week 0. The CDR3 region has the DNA TGTGCCAGCAGCTTGTACAGTGCGAACTATGGCTACACCTTC. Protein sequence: CASSLYSANYGYTF.